The 10 T cell receptor beta chains below all came from one sample that was sequenced in a study of cytomegalovirus exposure and HLA in healthy donors. This table comes from immunoSEQ multiplex PCR, and its TCRdb copy is limited to in-frame clones, with some not included. The sample yields about 43,000 clones, 80% to 95% seen once. The specimen sequenced was PBMCs. The receptor source for this set is a man aged 18 to 30 in good health and CMV-seronegative.

This clone was observed a handful of times. The CDR3 bases are TGTGCCAGTCGACAGGGGGCTGGCAATCAGCCCCAGCATTTT. Its translation is CASRQGAGNQPQHF. This chain joins TRBV19 and TRBJ1-5, with 10 bases fitting TRBD1. V trimming: 8 bases; J trimming: 2 bases; junction bases outside the gene matches: 3. This CDR3 region has 14 residues. Germline assignment: CDR1 LNHDA and CDR2 SQIVND (reference sequence).

The rearrangement links TRBV19 to TRBJ2-3, with TRBD1 matching 10 bases. Germline CDR1 LNHDA, CDR2 SQIVND (reference sequence). This CDR3 has 15 residues. J gave up 8 bases and V 4 bases, and 9 bases lay outside the gene matches. The CDR3 DNA is TGTGCCAGTAGTAGACTGACAGGGGGCTCTGGTACGCAGTATTTT. This translates into CASSRLTGGSGTQYF. Full variable domain (rest looked up from reference TRBV19 and TRBJ2-3): DGGITQSPKYLFRKEGQNVTLSCEQNLNHDAMYWYRQDPGQGLRLIYYSQIVNDFQKGDIAEGYSVSREKKESFPLTVTSAQKNPTAFYLCASSRLTGGSGTQYFGPGTRLTVL.

This chain joins TRBV19 and TRBJ1-5, with D maybe TRBD1 (5 bases). The germline V and J ends were trimmed by 2 bases and 0 bases, with 14 bases remaining between them. Per the germline V gene, CDR1 is LNHDA and CDR2 is SQIVND (reference sequence). The CDR3 spans 17 residues. The CDR3 sequence: CASSILGRTASNQPQHF. Here the CDR3 DNA reads TGTGCCAGTAGTATACTGGGGCGAACAGCTAGCAATCAGCCCCAGCATTTT.

The rearrangement uses TRBV7-2 and TRBJ2-3; 10 nucleotides align to TRBD2. Germline values: CDR1 SGHTA, CDR2 FQGNSA. This CDR3 spans 18 amino acids. J gave up 6 bases and V 5 bases, and 17 bases lay outside the gene matches. The DNA of the CDR3 is TGTGCCAGCAGCCCCAGGGGGCGACTAGCGGGTACGGTCGATACGCAGTATTTT. Translated, it gives CASSPRGRLAGTVDTQYF.

The chain links TRBV29-1 to TRBJ1-1; the D gene is possibly TRBD1 (5 bases). Trimming removed 6 bases at V and 4 bases at J, with 15 bases between. Germline CDR1 and CDR2: SQVTM and ANQGSEA. This CDR3 has 13 amino acids. The CDR3 DNA follows: TGCAGCGTCGACAGAGGAGTAGGCACTGAAGCTTTCTTT. Residues: CSVDRGVGTEAFF.

The chain couples TRBV6-4 to TRBJ2-1; 7 bases align to TRBD2. The germline V gene encodes CDR1 MRHNA and CDR2 SNTAGT. Germline trimming cut 2 bases from V and 7 bases from J; bases unmatched to any gene: 5. The CDR3 is 14 residues long. The CDR3 DNA is TGTGCCAGCAGTGACGGTACTAGCGTAAATGAGCAGTTCTTC. Translated, it gives CASSDGTSVNEQFF.

The chain links TRBV7-2 to TRBJ2-3; TRBD2 matches at 8 bases. V lost 4 bases and J lost 3; bases outside the gene matches: 6. Germline CDR1 is SGHTA and CDR2 is FQGNSA. The CDR3 extends over 15 amino acids. CDR3 coding DNA: TGTGCCAGCAGCTCGGACGGGGGGGGAACAGATACGCAGTATTTT. Translated, it gives CASSSDGGGTDTQYF.

The genes are TRBV5-4 and TRBJ1-1; D is ambiguous. Between the trimmed V and J ends, which lost 1 base and 1 base, there was a span of 5 bases. This CDR3 spans 13 amino acids. Germline CDR1 is SGHNT and CDR2 is YYREEE (reference sequence). CDR3: CASSLPSNTEAFF. In DNA, the CDR3 is TGTGCCAGCAGCTTGCCATCGAACACTGAAGCTTTCTTT.

This clone was detected only once. The junction departs from germline at one end; a sequencing error may be responsible. The rearrangement links TRBV9 to TRBJ1-4; D not resolved. Germline-derived CDR1 and CDR2 are SGDLS and YYNGEE. This CDR3 has 14 residues. CDR3 sequence (DNA): TGTGCCAGCAGCGTAATCGCCGAGGGCGAAAACCTGTTTTTT. This translates into CASSVIAEGENLFF.

J is TRBJ1-6 and V is TRBV7-9; D perhaps matches TRBD1 (5 bases). Germline V gene sequence: CDR1 SEHNR, CDR2 FQNEAQ (reference sequence). V was pared by 5 bases and J by 8 bases, with 19 bases between. This CDR3 region has 16 residues. As DNA, the CDR3 is TGTGCCAGCAGCGGAGGGATCGGGACGGTGGATTCACCCCTCCACTTT. It encodes CASSGGIGTVDSPLHF.